This T cell receptor (beta chain) was identified during a study of graft-versus-host responses after intestinal transplantation. Turning to the study itself: Every recipient had anti-thymocyte globulin induction and approximately 3 years of tacrolimus plus steroids.

Germline CDR1 reads SEHNR; CDR2 reads FQNEAQ (reference sequence). With V trimmed by 3 bases and J by 7 bases, 6 bases remained unmatched. The CDR3 covers 14 residues. Sequencing was performed with immunoSEQ multiplex PCR; in TCRdb, only in-frame clones are kept and a portion is missing. The table has some 90,000 clones, 80% to 85% seen once. About this clone itself: Its antigen remains unknown.

Sequencing was performed on unstimulated CD4+ T cells sorted from spleen or lymph node cells, taken before intestinal transplant. This TCR was sampled from a human donor who received an intestinal transplant. The chain employs TRBV7-9 and TRBJ2-1, with 7 bases aligning to TRBD2. CDR3 region: CASSFDGRTNEQFF. The CDR3 DNA follows: TGTGCCAGCAGCTTCGACGGGAGGACGAATGAGCAGTTCTTC.